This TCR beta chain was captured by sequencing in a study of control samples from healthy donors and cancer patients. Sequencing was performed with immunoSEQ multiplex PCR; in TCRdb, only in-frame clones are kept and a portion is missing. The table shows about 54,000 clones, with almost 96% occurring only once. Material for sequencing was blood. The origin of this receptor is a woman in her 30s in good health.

CDR3 sequence reads: CASSGDRWSYEQYF. The DNA for the CDR3 is TGCGCCAGCTCCGGGGACAGGTGGTCCTACGAGCAGTACTTC. This chain links TRBV5-1 with TRBJ2-7; 8 nucleotides match TRBD1. Germline CDR1 reads SGHRS; CDR2 reads YFSETQ. The J segment lost 1 base and the V segment lost 7 bases, leaving 7 bases of the junction unmatched. The CDR3 has 14 residues.